The 21 T cell receptor beta chains below were found in one sample sequenced in a study of T cell responses to AZD1222 COVID-19 vaccine. Repertoires were generated with immunoSEQ multiplex PCR, while TCRdb's copy carries only in-frame clones and drops some. The table records around 150,000 clones, roughly 92% of them present only once. The sequencing used peripheral blood, collected on day 0 of AZD1222 vaccination. Source of these receptors: an adult in good health.

This CDR3 reads CATSDSGQGSNQPQHF. In DNA, the CDR3 is TGTGCCACCAGTGATTCGGGGCAAGGGAGCAATCAGCCCCAGCATTTT. The V gene is TRBV24-1, the J gene TRBJ1-5, with a possible D match to TRBD1 (5 bases). The V end lost 2 bases, the J end lost 1 base, and 11 bases lay between the germline ends. The CDR3 is 16 amino acids. Per the germline V gene, CDR1 is KGHDR and CDR2 is SFDVKD.

The chain joins TRBV2 to TRBJ2-7; no definite D call. Germline V gives CDR1 SNHLY, CDR2 FYNNEI. This CDR3 has 15 residues. V was cut by 6 bases and J by 6 bases, with 21 bases left in between. The CDR3 sequence is CASSLEGIAAGEQYV. CDR3 coding DNA: TGTGCCAGCAGCCTGGAAGGGATAGCCGCTGGCGAGCAGTACGTC.

The chain has TRBV12-3 or TRBV12-4 and TRBJ1-6; D is unclear. Trimming removed 1 base from V and 8 bases from J, with 6 bases in between. The CDR3 is 13 amino acids. The CDR3 DNA reads as TGTGCCAGCAGTTTAGTGGCGGATTCACCCCTCCACTTT. Its protein is CASSLVADSPLHF.

This clone was picked up one time. This chain uses TRBV19 with TRBJ2-5; 12 nucleotides match TRBD2. The junction had 14 bases not matched to a gene; V was cut back by 4 bases and J by 14 bases. The CDR3 is 15 residues long. Germline assignment: CDR1 LNHDA and CDR2 SQIVND (reference sequence). The CDR3 is CASSTGTSGFPTPYF. The CDR3 DNA reads as TGTGCCAGTAGTACCGGGACTAGCGGGTTCCCCACCCCATACTTC.

The rearrangement uses TRBV7-9 and TRBJ1-6, with 9 positions matching TRBD1. There are 17 residues in the CDR3. J lost 4 bases, V lost 5 bases, and 9 bases had no gene match. The germline V gene has CDR1 SEHNR and CDR2 FQNEAQ (reference sequence). The CDR3 DNA is TGTGCCAGCAGCAGCGTGGACAGGGGATTTTATAATTCACCCCTCCACTTT. Protein product: CASSSVDRGFYNSPLHF. Looking up the rest from reference TRBV7-9 and TRBJ1-6 gives the full variable domain: DTGVSQNPRHKITKRGQNVTFRCDPISEHNRLYWYRQTLGQGPEFLTYFQNEAQLEKSRLLSDRFSAERPKGSFSTLEIQRTEQGDSAMYLCASSSVDRGFYNSPLHFGNGTRLTVT.

V and J are TRBV4-1 and TRBJ1-1; 7 nucleotides agree with TRBD1. After removal of 4 bases from V and 0 bases from J, the junction contained 11 bases not matched to a gene. The V gene's germline CDR1 is MGHRA and CDR2 YSYEKL. The CDR3 is 17 amino acids. The CDR3, as DNA: TGCGCCAGCAGCCCCGAAGGGGGCCAGCTCATGAACACTGAAGCTTTCTTT. Residues: CASSPEGGQLMNTEAFF.

The V gene is TRBV28, the J gene TRBJ1-6, with 9 bases fitting TRBD1. Looked up from germline, CDR1 is MDHEN and CDR2 is SYDVKM. The CDR3 has 15 residues. The junction had 6 bases not matched to a gene; V was cut back by 5 bases and J by 7 bases. In nucleotides, the CDR3 is TGTGCCAGCAGTCCGGGGACAGGGCCGAATTCACCCCTCCACTTT. Translation: CASSPGTGPNSPLHF.

The chain recombines TRBV21-1 with TRBJ2-1; the table assigns TRBD1, which was not confirmed against the DNA. TRBV21-1 has pseudogene status. This CDR3 region has 15 residues. CDR3 loop: CASSKRRGPRNEQFF. Written as DNA, the CDR3 is TGTGCCAGCAGCAAGCGTAGGGGCCCAAGGAATGAGCAGTTCTTC.

The chain carries TRBV27 and TRBJ1-2; the match to TRBD1 covers 9 bases. The CDR3 length is 13 residues. From germline, CDR1 is MNHEY and CDR2 SMNVEV (reference sequence). Trimming at V came to 3 bases and at J to 7 bases, leaving 3 bases not matched to a gene. Here the CDR3 DNA reads TGTGCCAGCAGTTTTGGACAGGGGTTTGGCTACACCTTC. It encodes CASSFGQGFGYTF.

The chain uses TRBV6-5 and TRBJ2-7; TRBD2 matches at 7 bases. The CDR3 is 14 amino acids. Trimming at V came to 6 bases and at J to 3 bases, leaving 8 bases not matched to a gene. The germline gives CDR1 MNHEY, CDR2 SVGAGI. The CDR3 coding sequence is TGTGCCAGCAGGGGAGGGGCGGGAGACTACGAGCAGTACGTC. Its protein product is CASRGGAGDYEQYV.

The rearrangement links TRBV9 to TRBJ2-1, with 11 positions matching TRBD1. V trimming: 4 bases; J trimming: 4 bases; junction bases outside the gene matches: 10. This CDR3 comprises 17 residues. Germline V lookup: CDR1 SGDLS, CDR2 YYNGEE. DNA for the CDR3: TGTGCCAGCAGCCCCCGGACAGGGGGCGGCAGGTACAATGAGCAGTTCTTC. Translating it yields CASSPRTGGGRYNEQFF. Drawing the rest from reference TRBV9 and TRBJ2-1, the complete variable domain is DSGVTQTPKHLITATGQRVTLRCSPRSGDLSVYWYQQSLDQGLQFLIQYYNGEERAKGNILERFSAQQFPDLHSELNLSSLELGDSALYFCASSPRTGGGRYNEQFFGPGTRLTVL.

The genes are TRBV29-1 and TRBJ1-1, with a possible D match to TRBD1 (5 bases). The CDR3 is 14 amino acids. Per the germline V gene, CDR1 is SQVTM and CDR2 is ANQGSEA. The V end lost 4 bases, the J end lost 3 bases, and 15 bases lay between the germline ends. CDR3 region: CSVGVGGTDTEAFF. In DNA form, the CDR3 reads TGCAGCGTTGGGGTTGGGGGGACGGACACTGAAGCTTTCTTT.

The CDR3 loop is CASSQDRGGWNEQFF. CDR3 bases: TGTGCCAGCAGCCAAGACCGAGGAGGTTGGAATGAGCAGTTCTTC. The chain links TRBV4-2 to TRBJ2-1, with D possibly being TRBD2 (5 bases). The V end lost 0 bases, the J end lost 7 bases, and 13 bases lay between the germline ends. CDR3 length: 15 residues. Germline values: CDR1 LGHNA, CDR2 YNFKEQ.

The V and J genes are TRBV14 and TRBJ1-6; D not certain. CDR1 is SGHDN, CDR2 FVKESK, per germline. V lost 1 base to trimming and J lost 1 base, with 11 bases between them. The CDR3 sequence is 17 residues long. The CDR3 region has the DNA TGTGCCAGCAGCCAAGCGGGCGATCAGTCCTATAATTCACCCCTCCACTTT. Its protein product is CASSQAGDQSYNSPLHF. Variable domain in full (rest from reference TRBV14 and TRBJ1-6): EAGVTQFPSHSVIEKGQTVTLRCDPISGHDNLYWYRRVMGKEIKFLLHFVKESKQDESGMPNNRFLAERTGGTYSTLKVQPAELEDSGVYFCASSQAGDQSYNSPLHFGNGTRLTVT.

This chain connects TRBV3-1 (or the pseudogene TRBV3-2) to TRBJ1-2, with 7 positions matching TRBD1. CDR3 size: 18 residues. CDR1 and CDR2 from the germline V gene are LGHDT and YNNKEL (reference sequence). V dropped 0 bases and J dropped 3; count of bases not matched to a gene: 13. The CDR3 loop reads CASSQENSPPRGDYGYTF. For the CDR3, the DNA is TGTGCCAGCAGCCAAGAAAATTCCCCCCCCAGGGGGGACTATGGCTACACCTTC.

This rearrangement joins TRBV19 to TRBJ2-2; TRBD2 might be the D (5 bases). The germline CDR1 and CDR2 sequences are LNHDA and SQIVND (reference sequence). Trimming pared 3 bases from V and 3 bases from J, leaving 11 bases between. CDR3 size: 15 residues. CDR3 loop: CASSIRGSYTGELFF. The CDR3 nucleotides read TGTGCCAGTAGTATCCGAGGGTCGTACACCGGGGAGCTGTTTTTT.

This chain links TRBV11-1 with TRBJ2-1; TRBD1 might be the D (5 bases). Trimming took off 3 bases at V and 6 bases at J, with 12 bases between the two ends. CDR1 is SGHAT, CDR2 FQDESV, per germline (reference sequence). This CDR3 comprises 14 residues. Here the CDR3 DNA reads TGTGCCAGCAGCTTTCGCCAGGGCTCCAATGAGCAGTTCTTC. Translating gives CASSFRQGSNEQFF.

The chain has TRBV27 and TRBJ1-1; 7 bases are a match to TRBD1. Germline V gene sequence: CDR1 MNHEY, CDR2 SMNVEV (reference sequence). With 5 bases clipped from V and 4 bases from J, the junction kept 4 bases outside the gene matches. The CDR3 covers 13 residues. CDR3 nucleotides: TGTGCCAGCAGTGAGAGACAGGGCACTGAAGCTTTCTTT. It yields the protein CASSERQGTEAFF.

The table lists this clone with many counts. This chain joins TRBV6-4 and TRBJ1-2, with unresolved D. Germline V lookup: CDR1 MRHNA, CDR2 SNTAGT. The length of the CDR3 is 15 residues. Trimming stripped 6 bases from V and 5 bases from J, with 19 bases between. The CDR3 sequence: CASSERPEAGYGYTF. The DNA for the CDR3 is TGTGCCAGCAGCGAGCGGCCTGAAGCCGGATATGGCTACACCTTC.

The rearrangement joins TRBV6-5 to TRBJ1-3, with D perhaps matching TRBD1 (6 bases). The CDR3 totals 16 residues. Trimming cost V 0 bases and J 4 bases, with 13 bases left between them. CDR1 and CDR2 from the germline V gene are MNHEY and SVGAGI. Written as DNA, the CDR3 is TGTGCCAGCAGTTACTCAGGGGGAGGATTGGGAAACACCATATATTTT. Its translation is CASSYSGGGLGNTIYF.

The chain uses TRBV18 and TRBJ2-5; D remains unclear. The CDR3 loop spans 14 amino acids. Germline values: CDR1 KGHSH, CDR2 LQKENI. The V and J ends lost 3 bases and 3 bases respectively, with 11 bases between them. The CDR3 DNA sequence: TGTGCCAGCTCACCCCACCCCGAAGAAGAGACCCAGTACTTC. Amino acids: CASSPHPEEETQYF.